The entry below gives a single TCR beta chain sequence along with its context. Its antigen is not known. The sample comes from a study of T-cell memory formation after mild COVID-19. Background on the study: The two donors had largely donor-specific TCR clusters.

Trimming took off 4 bases at V and 0 bases at J, with 11 bases between the two ends. From germline, CDR1 is SGHDT and CDR2 YYEEEE. The CDR3 runs to 15 residues. Findings of the study overall: CD8+ contracting clones occupied EMRA, while CD4+ ones occupied mainly CM and EM.

In TCRdb, the 5' RACE reads were re-called with MiXCR into one record per CDR3 protein. The sample holds 290,000 or so distinct CDR3 sequences; approximately 19% are singletons and the top ten take more than 20%. The clonotype comes from a young man who had mild COVID-19 (a few samples of this study predate the infection). Cell type and time point are not known. Sample: PBMCs or a T cell subset sorted from them (not recorded which). This chain joins TRBV5-6 and TRBJ1-3; D is perhaps TRBD1 (5 bases). CDR3 region: CASSPGPSSGNTIYF. The CDR3 coding sequence is TGTGCCAGCAGCCCGGGACCTAGCTCTGGAAACACCATATATTTT.